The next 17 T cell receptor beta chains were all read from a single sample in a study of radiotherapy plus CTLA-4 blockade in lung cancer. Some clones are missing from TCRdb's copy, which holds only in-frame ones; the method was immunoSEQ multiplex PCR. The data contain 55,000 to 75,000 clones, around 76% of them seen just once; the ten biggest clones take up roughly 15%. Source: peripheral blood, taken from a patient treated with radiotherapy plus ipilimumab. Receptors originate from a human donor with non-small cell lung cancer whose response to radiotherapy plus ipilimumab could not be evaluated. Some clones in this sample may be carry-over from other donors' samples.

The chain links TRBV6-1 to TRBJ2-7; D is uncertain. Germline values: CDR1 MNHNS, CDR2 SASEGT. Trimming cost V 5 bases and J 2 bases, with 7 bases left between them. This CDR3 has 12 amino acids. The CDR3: CASSPLAYEQYF. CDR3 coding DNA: TGTGCCAGCAGTCCCCTAGCCTACGAGCAGTACTTC.

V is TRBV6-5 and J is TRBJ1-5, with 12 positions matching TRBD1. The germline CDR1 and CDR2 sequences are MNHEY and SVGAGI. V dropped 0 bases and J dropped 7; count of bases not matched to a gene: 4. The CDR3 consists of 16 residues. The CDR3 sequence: CASSYSGTGGGQPQHF. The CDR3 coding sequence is TGTGCCAGCAGTTACTCAGGGACAGGGGGCGGACAGCCCCAGCATTTT.

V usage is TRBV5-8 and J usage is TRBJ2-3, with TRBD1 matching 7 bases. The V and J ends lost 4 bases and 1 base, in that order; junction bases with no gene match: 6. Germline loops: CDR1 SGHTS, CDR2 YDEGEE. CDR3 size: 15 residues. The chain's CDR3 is CASSRQGFGTDTQYF. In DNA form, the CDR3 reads TGTGCCAGCAGCAGACAGGGTTTCGGCACAGATACGCAGTATTTT.

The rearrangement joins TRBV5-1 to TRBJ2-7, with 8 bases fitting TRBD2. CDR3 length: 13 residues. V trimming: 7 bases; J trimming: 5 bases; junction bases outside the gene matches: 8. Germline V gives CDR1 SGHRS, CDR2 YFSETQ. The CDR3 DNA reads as TGCGCCAGCGCTGGCGGGGGGCGCGACGAGCAGTACTTC. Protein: CASAGGGRDEQYF. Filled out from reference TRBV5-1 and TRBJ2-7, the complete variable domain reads KAGVTQTPRYLIKTRGQQVTLSCSPISGHRSVSWYQQTPGQGLQFLFEYFSETQRNKGNFPGRFSGRQFSNSRSEMNVSTLELGDSALYLCASAGGGRDEQYFGPGTRLTVT.

The CDR3 DNA follows: TGCGCCAGCAGCTTGCCCACTGGGACAGGGACAGATACGCAGTATTTT. This translates into CASSLPTGTGTDTQYF. The chain joins TRBV5-1 to TRBJ2-3; the match to TRBD1 covers 9 bases. The CDR3 contains 16 residues. J lost 3 bases, V lost 1 base, and 6 bases had no gene match. Germline assignment: CDR1 SGHRS and CDR2 YFSETQ.

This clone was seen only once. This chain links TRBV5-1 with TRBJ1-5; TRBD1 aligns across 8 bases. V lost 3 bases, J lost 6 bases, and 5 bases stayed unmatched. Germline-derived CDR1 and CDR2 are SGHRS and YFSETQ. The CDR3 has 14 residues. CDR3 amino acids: CASSSGQAGQPQHF. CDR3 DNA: TGCGCCAGCAGCTCGGGACAGGCCGGTCAGCCCCAGCATTTT.

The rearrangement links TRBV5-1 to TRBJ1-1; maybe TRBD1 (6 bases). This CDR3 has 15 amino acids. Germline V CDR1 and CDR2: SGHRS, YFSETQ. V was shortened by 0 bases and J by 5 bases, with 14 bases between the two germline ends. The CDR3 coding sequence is TGCGCCAGCAGCTTGGGGGGGGGCCGGGGAACTGAAGCTTTCTTT. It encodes CASSLGGGRGTEAFF.

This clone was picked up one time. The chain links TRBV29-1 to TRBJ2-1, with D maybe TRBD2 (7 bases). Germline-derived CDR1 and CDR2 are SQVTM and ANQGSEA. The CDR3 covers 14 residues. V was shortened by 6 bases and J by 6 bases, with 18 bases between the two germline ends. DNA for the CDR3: TGCAGCGTCCACCTGGGGGGGGCGTTCAATGAGCAGTTCTTC. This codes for CSVHLGGAFNEQFF.

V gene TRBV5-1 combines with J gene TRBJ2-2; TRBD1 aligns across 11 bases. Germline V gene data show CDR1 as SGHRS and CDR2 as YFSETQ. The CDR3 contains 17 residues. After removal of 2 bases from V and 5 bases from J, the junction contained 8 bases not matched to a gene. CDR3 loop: CASSLTGTGGFTGELFF. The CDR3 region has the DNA TGCGCCAGCAGCTTAACCGGGACAGGGGGATTTACCGGGGAGCTGTTTTTT.

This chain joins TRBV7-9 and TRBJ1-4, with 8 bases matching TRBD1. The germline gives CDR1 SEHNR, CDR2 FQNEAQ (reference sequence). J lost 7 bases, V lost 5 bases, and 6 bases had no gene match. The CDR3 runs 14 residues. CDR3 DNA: TGTGCCAGCAGCCCGGGACAGGTGGCTGAAAAACTGTTTTTT. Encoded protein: CASSPGQVAEKLFF.

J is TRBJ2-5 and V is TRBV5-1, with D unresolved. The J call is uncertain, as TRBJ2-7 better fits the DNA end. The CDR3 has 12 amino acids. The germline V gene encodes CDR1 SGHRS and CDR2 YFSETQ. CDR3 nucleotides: TGCGCCAGCAGAAGGAGACTCTACGAGCAGTACTTC. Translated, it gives CASRRRLYEQYF.

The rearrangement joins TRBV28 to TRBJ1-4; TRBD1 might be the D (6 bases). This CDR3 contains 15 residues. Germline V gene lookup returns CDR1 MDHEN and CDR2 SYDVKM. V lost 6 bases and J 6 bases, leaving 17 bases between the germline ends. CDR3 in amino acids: CASRPYRERDEKLFF. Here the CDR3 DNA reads TGTGCCAGCAGGCCTTACAGGGAGAGGGATGAAAAACTGTTTTTT.

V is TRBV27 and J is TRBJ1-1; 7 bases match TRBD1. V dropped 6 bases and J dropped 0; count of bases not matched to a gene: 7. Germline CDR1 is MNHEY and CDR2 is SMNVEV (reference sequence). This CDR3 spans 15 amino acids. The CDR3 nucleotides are TGTGCCAGCAGGAGAACCGGGACAGTGAACACTGAAGCTTTCTTT. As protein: CASRRTGTVNTEAFF.

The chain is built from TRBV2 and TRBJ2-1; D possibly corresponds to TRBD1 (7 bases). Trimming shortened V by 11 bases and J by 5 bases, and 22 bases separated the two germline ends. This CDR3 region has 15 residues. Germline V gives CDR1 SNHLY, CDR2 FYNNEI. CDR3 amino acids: CAVQQGGPTHNEQFF. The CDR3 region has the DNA TGTGCCGTTCAGCAGGGGGGACCTACCCACAATGAGCAGTTCTTC.

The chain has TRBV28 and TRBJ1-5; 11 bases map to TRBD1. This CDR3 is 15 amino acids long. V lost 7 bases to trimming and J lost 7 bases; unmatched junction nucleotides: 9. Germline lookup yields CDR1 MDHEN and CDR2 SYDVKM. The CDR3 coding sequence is TGTGCCAGCATCAGGGGACAGGGGGTCCAACAGCCCCAGCATTTT. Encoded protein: CASIRGQGVQQPQHF.

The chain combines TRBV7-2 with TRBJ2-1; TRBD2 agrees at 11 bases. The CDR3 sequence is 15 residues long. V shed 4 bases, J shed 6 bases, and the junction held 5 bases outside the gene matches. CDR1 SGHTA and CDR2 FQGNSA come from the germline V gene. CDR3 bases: TGTGCCAGCAGCTCCTTAGCGGGGGGGCCCAATGAGCAGTTCTTC. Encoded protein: CASSSLAGGPNEQFF.

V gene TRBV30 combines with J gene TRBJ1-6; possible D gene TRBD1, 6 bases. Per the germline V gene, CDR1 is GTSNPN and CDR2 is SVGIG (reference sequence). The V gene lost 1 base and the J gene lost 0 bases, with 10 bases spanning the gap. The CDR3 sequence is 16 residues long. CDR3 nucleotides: TGTGCCTGGAGTGCCGACAGGTTCTCCTATAATTCACCCCTCCACTTT. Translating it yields CAWSADRFSYNSPLHF.